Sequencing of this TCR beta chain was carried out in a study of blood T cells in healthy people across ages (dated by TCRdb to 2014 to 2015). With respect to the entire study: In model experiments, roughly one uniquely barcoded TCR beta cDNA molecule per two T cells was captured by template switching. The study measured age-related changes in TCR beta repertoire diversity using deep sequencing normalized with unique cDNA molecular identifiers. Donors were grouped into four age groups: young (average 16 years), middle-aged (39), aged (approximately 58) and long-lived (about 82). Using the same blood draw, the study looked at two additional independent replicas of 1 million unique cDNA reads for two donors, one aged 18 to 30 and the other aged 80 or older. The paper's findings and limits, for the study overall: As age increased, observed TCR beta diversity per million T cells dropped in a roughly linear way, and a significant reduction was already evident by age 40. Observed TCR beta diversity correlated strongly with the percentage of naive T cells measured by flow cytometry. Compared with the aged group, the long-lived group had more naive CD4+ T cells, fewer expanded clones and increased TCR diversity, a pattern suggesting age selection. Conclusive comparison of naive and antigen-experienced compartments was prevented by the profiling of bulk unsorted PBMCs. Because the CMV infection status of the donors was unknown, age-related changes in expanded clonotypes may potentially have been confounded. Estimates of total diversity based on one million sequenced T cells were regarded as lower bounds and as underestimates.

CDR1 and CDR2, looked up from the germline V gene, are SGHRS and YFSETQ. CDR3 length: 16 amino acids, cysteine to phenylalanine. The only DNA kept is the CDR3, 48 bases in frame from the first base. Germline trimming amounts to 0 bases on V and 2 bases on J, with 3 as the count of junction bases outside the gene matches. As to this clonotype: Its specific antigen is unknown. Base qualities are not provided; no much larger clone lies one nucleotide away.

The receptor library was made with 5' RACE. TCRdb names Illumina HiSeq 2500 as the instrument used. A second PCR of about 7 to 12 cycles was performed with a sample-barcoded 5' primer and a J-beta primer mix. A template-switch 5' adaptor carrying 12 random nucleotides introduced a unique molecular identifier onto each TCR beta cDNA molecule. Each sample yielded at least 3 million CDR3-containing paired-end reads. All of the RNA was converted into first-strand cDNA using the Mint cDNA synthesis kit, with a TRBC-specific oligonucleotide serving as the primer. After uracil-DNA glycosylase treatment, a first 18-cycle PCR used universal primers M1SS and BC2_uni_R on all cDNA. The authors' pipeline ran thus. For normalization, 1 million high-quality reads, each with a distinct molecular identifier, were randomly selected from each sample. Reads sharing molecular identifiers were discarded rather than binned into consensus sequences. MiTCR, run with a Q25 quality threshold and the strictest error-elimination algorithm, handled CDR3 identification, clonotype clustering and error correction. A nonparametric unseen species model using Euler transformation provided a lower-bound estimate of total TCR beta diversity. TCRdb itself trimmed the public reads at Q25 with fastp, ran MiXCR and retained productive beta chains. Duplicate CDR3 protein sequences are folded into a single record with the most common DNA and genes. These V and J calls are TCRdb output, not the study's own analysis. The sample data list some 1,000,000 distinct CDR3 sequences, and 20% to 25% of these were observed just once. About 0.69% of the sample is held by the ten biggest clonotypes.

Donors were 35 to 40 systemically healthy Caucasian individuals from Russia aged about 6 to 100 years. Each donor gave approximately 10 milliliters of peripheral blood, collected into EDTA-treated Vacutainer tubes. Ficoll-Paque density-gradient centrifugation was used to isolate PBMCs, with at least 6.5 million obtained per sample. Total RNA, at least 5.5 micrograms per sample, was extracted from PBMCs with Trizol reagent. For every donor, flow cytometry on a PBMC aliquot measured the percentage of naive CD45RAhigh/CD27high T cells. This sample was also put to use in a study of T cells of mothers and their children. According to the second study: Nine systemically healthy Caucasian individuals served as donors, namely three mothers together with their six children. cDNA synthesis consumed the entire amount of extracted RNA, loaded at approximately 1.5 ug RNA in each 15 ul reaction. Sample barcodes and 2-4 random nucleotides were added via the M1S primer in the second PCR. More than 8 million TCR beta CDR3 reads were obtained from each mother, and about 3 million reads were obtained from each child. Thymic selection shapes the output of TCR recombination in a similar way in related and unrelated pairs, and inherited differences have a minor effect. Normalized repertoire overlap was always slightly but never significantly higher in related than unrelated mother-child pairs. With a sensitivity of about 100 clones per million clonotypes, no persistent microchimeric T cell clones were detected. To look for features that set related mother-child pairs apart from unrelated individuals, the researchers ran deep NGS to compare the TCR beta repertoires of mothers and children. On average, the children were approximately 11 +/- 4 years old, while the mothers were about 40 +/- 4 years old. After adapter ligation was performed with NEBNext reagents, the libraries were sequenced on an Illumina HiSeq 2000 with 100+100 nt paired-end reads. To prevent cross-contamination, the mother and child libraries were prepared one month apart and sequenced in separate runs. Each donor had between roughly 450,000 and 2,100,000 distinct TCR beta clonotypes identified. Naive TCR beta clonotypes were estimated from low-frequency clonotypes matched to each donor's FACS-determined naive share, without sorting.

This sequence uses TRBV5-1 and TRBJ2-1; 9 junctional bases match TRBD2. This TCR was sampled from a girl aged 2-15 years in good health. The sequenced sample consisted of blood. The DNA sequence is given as TGCGCCAGCAGCTTGGCCAGCGGGAGGACCTACAATGAGCAGTTCTTC. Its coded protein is CASSLASGRTYNEQFF.